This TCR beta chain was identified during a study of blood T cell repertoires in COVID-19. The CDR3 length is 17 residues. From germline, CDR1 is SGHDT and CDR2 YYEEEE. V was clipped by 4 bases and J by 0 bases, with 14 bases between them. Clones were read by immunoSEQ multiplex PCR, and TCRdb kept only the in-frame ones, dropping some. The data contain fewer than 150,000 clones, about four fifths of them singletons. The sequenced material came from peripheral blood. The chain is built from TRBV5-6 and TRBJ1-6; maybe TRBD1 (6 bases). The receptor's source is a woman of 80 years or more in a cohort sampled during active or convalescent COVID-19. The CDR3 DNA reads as TGTGCCAGCAGCGGCCTGGACAGAAGCTCCTATAATTCACCCCTCCACTTT. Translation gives CASSGLDRSSYNSPLHF.